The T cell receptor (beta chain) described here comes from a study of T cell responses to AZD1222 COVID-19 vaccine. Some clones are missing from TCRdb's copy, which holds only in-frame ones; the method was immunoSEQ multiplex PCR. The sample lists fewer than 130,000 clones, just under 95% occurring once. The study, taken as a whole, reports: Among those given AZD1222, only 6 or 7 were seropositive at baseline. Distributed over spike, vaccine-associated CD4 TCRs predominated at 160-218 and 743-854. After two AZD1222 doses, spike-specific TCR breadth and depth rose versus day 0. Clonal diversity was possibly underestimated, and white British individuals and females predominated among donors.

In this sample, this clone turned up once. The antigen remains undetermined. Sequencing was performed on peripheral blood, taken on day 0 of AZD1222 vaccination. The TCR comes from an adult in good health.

CDR3 DNA: TGTGCCAGCTCGTTGACATCCTATGGCTACACCTTC. Its protein is CASSLTSYGYTF. The chain is built from TRBV18 and TRBJ1-2; D not certain. Germline CDR1 KGHSH, CDR2 LQKENI. CDR3 size: 12 residues. Trimming took 6 bases from V and 4 from J, leaving 9 bases between them.